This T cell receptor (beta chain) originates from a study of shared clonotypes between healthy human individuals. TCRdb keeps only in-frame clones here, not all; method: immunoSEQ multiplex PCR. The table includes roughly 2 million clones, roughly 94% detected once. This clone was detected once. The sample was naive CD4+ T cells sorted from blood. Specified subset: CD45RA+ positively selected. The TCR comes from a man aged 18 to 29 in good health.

CDR3 DNA sequence: TGCGCCAGCAGCTTCGGGACAGCCACTGAAGCTTTCTTT. The encoded protein is CASSFGTATEAFF. V gene TRBV5-1 combines with J gene TRBJ1-1, with TRBD1 identical over 7 bases. The germline V gene has CDR1 SGHRS and CDR2 YFSETQ. CDR3 length: 13 amino acids. Losses at the gene ends were 2 bases for V and 4 bases for J; bases not matched to a gene: 2.